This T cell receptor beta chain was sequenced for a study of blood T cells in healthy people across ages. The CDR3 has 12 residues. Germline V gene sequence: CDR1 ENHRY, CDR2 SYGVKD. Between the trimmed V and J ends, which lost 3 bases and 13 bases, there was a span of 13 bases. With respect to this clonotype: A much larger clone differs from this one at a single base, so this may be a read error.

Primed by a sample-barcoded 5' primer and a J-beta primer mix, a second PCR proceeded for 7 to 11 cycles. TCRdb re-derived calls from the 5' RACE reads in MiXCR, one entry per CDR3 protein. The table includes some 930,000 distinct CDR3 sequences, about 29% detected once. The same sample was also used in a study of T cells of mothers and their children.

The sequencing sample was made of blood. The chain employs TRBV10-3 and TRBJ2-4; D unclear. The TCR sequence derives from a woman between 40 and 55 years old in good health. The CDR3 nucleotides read TGTGCCATCAGTGACCATACGAACGGGCAGTACTTC. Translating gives CAISDHTNGQYF.